A single sample gave rise to the 17 T cell receptor beta chains below, sequenced in a study of cytomegalovirus exposure and HLA in healthy donors. PCR employed 60 Vbeta and 13 Jbeta primers. The assay was immunoSEQ multiplex PCR, and TCRdb's table has in-frame clones only and misses some. The sample yields about 200,000 clones, about four fifths seen once. The sample consisted of PBMCs. These receptors were taken from a man in his forties in good health and CMV-seropositive.

This chain links TRBV18 with TRBJ1-1; D is undetermined. Germline CDR1 and CDR2: KGHSH and LQKENI. CDR3 length equals 14 residues. Trimming took off 2 bases at V and 1 base at J, with 8 bases between the two ends. The CDR3: CASSPAGRNTEAFF. The CDR3 coding sequence is TGTGCCAGCTCACCAGCGGGGAGGAACACTGAAGCTTTCTTT. Drawing the rest from reference TRBV18 and TRBJ1-1, the complete variable domain is NAGVMQNPRHLVRRRGQEARLRCSPMKGHSHVYWYRQLPEEGLKFMVYLQKENIIDESGMPKERFSAEFPKEGPSILRIQQVVRGDSAAYFCASSPAGRNTEAFFGQGTRLTVV.

The chain combines TRBV5-8 with TRBJ2-2; 11 positions match TRBD1. Germline-derived CDR1 and CDR2 are SGHTS and YDEGEE. The CDR3 is made up of 17 amino acids. Unmatched junction bases numbered 7, after V lost 3 bases and J lost 3 bases. In DNA form, the CDR3 reads TGTGCCAGCAGCTCGGTGCCGGGACAGGGGGACACCGGGGAGCTGTTTTTT. Amino acids: CASSSVPGQGDTGELFF.

This chain connects TRBV5-4 to TRBJ2-7; 7 bases align to TRBD1. Unmatched junction bases numbered 2, after V lost 4 bases and J lost 1 base. The CDR3 covers 13 residues. Germline values: CDR1 SGHNT, CDR2 YYREEE (reference sequence). The CDR3, as DNA: TGTGCCAGCAGCCCGACAGGGTCCTACGAGCAGTACTTC. It encodes CASSPTGSYEQYF.

The rearrangement uses TRBV12-5 and TRBJ1-6, with D tentatively TRBD1 (5 bases). The CDR3 sequence is 16 residues long. Trimming left V 7 bases short and J 4 bases short, with 17 bases between. Germline V lookup: CDR1 LGHNT, CDR2 FRNRAP. In DNA form, the CDR3 reads TGTGCTAGTGCCCCCCCCCGCAAGGGGTATAATTCACCCCTCCACTTT. This translates into CASAPPRKGYNSPLHF.

The CDR3, as DNA: TGTGCCAGCAGCTTACAGGGGGCGGGACAGCCCCAGCATTTT. As protein: CASSLQGAGQPQHF. The chain is built from TRBV7-9 and TRBJ1-5, with 8 bases identical to TRBD1. The CDR3 is made up of 14 amino acids. V shed 2 bases, J shed 7 bases, and the junction held 4 bases outside the gene matches. Germline V gene lookup returns CDR1 SEHNR and CDR2 FQNEAQ (reference sequence).

The chain links TRBV29-1 to TRBJ2-3; a weak D match, TRBD2 (5 bases). The CDR3 consists of 14 residues. Germline-derived CDR1 and CDR2 are SQVTM and ANQGSEA. The V gene lost 2 bases and the J gene lost 6 bases, with 15 bases spanning the gap. The DNA for the CDR3 is TGCAGCGTTGAACAAACGGGCGGCGGGGATACGCAGTATTTT. It yields the protein CSVEQTGGGDTQYF.

This clone has just a few counts. The V and J genes are TRBV5-1 and TRBJ1-1; D remains ambiguous. V was trimmed by 2 bases and J by 3 bases, leaving 8 bases between them. The CDR3 loop spans 13 amino acids. Per germline, CDR1 SGHRS and CDR2 YFSETQ. The DNA for the CDR3 is TGCGCCAGCAGCTTCGACACCTACACTGAAGCTTTCTTT. Its protein is CASSFDTYTEAFF.

Notes on this clone: The sample contains more than one DNA sequence encoding this CDR3. V gene TRBV7-3 combines with J gene TRBJ2-2, with 7 bases matching TRBD2. The germline gives CDR1 SGHTA, CDR2 FQGTGA. V lost 1 base and J lost 6; bases outside the gene matches: 8. The CDR3 contains 16 residues. CDR3 amino acids: CASSLRLAVDSGELFF. The CDR3 bases are TGTGCCAGCAGCTTAAGGCTAGCGGTCGACTCCGGGGAGCTGTTTTTT. Using reference TRBV7-3 and TRBJ2-2 for the parts outside the CDR3, the full variable domain is GAGVSQTPSNKVTEKGKYVELRCDPISGHTALYWYRQSLGQGPEFLIYFQGTGAADDSGLPNDRFFAVRPEGSVSTLKIQRTERGDSAVYLCASSLRLAVDSGELFFGEGSRLTVL.

The chain joins TRBV7-6 to TRBJ2-1; 7 positions match TRBD2. The CDR3 sequence is 17 residues long. V lost 0 bases and J lost 8; bases outside the gene matches: 13. Germline CDR1 SGHVS, CDR2 FNYEAQ. In DNA form, the CDR3 reads TGTGCCAGCAGCTTAGCGAGCGGAGCGGGGAACTTCCATGAGCAGTTCTTC. Protein sequence: CASSLASGAGNFHEQFF.

This chain connects TRBV19 to TRBJ1-2, with 10 bases aligning to TRBD1. The CDR3 loop spans 16 amino acids. With V trimmed by 4 bases and J by 5 bases, 10 bases remained unmatched. Looked up from germline, CDR1 is LNHDA and CDR2 is SQIVND (reference sequence). The DNA of the CDR3 is TGTGCCAGTAGTAGAGGACGGGACAGGGGATCGTATGGCTACACCTTC. This sequence encodes CASSRGRDRGSYGYTF.

CDR3: CASSKGLEGLVASHYEQYF. DNA for the CDR3: TGTGCCAGCAGCAAAGGTCTGGAGGGGTTGGTGGCGTCCCACTACGAGCAGTACTTC. The chain employs TRBV21-1 and TRBJ2-7; TRBD2, the D gene given by the table, was not confirmed from the DNA. TRBV21-1 is deemed a pseudogene. The CDR3 covers 19 residues.

Only a few counts were recorded for this clone. CDR3 protein: CAWSGGRQPQHF. The CDR3, as DNA: TGTGCCTGGAGTGGGGGGCGGCAGCCCCAGCATTTT. The chain has TRBV30 and TRBJ1-5; TRBD1 is a possible D gene (6 bases). The CDR3 totals 12 residues. Germline V lookup: CDR1 GTSNPN, CDR2 SVGIG (reference sequence). Trimming removed 1 base at V and 7 bases at J, with 8 bases between.

This sequence joins TRBV4-2 and TRBJ2-7; TRBD1 might be the D (6 bases). The germline CDR1 and CDR2 sequences are LGHNA and YNFKEQ. This CDR3 is 13 amino acids long. Trimming removed 3 bases at V and 5 bases at J, with 11 bases between. CDR3 residues: CASSQEDSNEQYF. The DNA for the CDR3 is TGTGCCAGCAGCCAGGAGGACAGTAACGAGCAGTACTTC.

CDR3 residues: CACQREGSYNEQFF. CDR3 nucleotide sequence: TGTGCCTGCCAGCGGGAGGGCTCCTACAATGAGCAGTTCTTC. The V call is TRBV28, the J call TRBJ2-1, with TRBD2 matching over 10 bases. The CDR3 contains 14 residues. V gave up 11 bases and J gave up 0 bases; unmatched junction bases: 4. CDR1 MDHEN and CDR2 SYDVKM come from the germline V gene.

The chain links TRBV7-8 to TRBJ2-1; 9 bases agree with TRBD1. Germline V gene sequence: CDR1 SGHVS, CDR2 FQNEAQ. V dropped 5 bases and J dropped 10; count of bases not matched to a gene: 6. The CDR3 has 13 amino acids. CDR3 nucleotide sequence: TGTGCCAGCAGCATACAGGGGGCGTGGGAGCAGTTCTTC. Its protein product is CASSIQGAWEQFF. Complete variable domain (other parts from reference TRBV7-8 and TRBJ2-1): GAGVSQSPRYKVAKRGQDVALRCDPISGHVSLFWYQQALGQGPEFLTYFQNEAQLDKSGLPSDRFFAERPEGSVSTLKIQRTQQEDSAVYLCASSIQGAWEQFFGPGTRLTVL.

The rearrangement uses TRBV6-5 and TRBJ2-1; no clear D gene. Germline CDR1 MNHEY, CDR2 SVGAGI. Trimming left V 6 bases short and J 0 bases short, with 6 bases between. The CDR3 extends over 13 amino acids. The CDR3 coding sequence is TGTGCCAGCAGGGCTAGCTCCTACAATGAGCAGTTCTTC. It translates to CASRASSYNEQFF.

About this clone: A read error may account for a junction end that differs from germline. The chain carries TRBV27 and TRBJ1-1; TRBD1 might be the D (6 bases). This CDR3 spans 12 amino acids. The germline gives CDR1 MNHEY, CDR2 SMNVEV (reference sequence). Here the CDR3 reads CACRRTASEAFF. The CDR3 DNA sequence: TGTGCCTGCAGGCGGACAGCGTCTGAAGCTTTCTTT.